Below, 14 T cell receptor beta chains from the same sample are listed, as sequenced in a study of T cells in Graves' hyperthyroidism and ophthalmopathy. Authors of the study amplified TCR beta CDR3 regions from RNA transcripts. Primed by the HTBI set, a first-round RT-PCR was run on the TCR CDR3. TCRdb reprocessed the multiplex PCR reads via MiXCR and lists one record per CDR3 protein. The profile covers 250,000 or so distinct CDR3 sequences, with about 16% appearing a single time and around 31% taken by the ten largest. The material sequenced was blood. The receptors come from a woman in her 50s with Graves' hyperthyroidism that later progressed to Graves' ophthalmopathy.

In this sample, this clonotype turned up once. The CDR3 DNA is TGTGCCAGCAGCCCGGGGGGTGGACAACTAGCCAAAAACATTCAGTACTTC. It is translated as CASSPGGGQLAKNIQYF. This rearrangement joins TRBV9 to TRBJ2-4, with TRBD2 identical over 7 bases. Germline CDR1 reads SGDLS; CDR2 reads YYNGEE. V shed 4 bases, J shed 0 bases, and the junction held 10 bases outside the gene matches. The CDR3 runs to 17 residues. Full variable domain (missing parts from reference TRBV9 and TRBJ2-4): DSGVTQTPKHLITATGQRVTLRCSPRSGDLSVYWYQQSLDQGLQFLIQYYNGEERAKGNILERFSAQQFPDLHSELNLSSLELGDSALYFCASSPGGGQLAKNIQYFGAGTRLSVL.

This clonotype was seen ten or more times. The chain employs TRBV2 and TRBJ2-2; no reliable D call. The V end was cut by 4 bases, the J end by 5 bases, with 14 bases between. The CDR3 consists of 15 residues. Germline loops: CDR1 SNHLY, CDR2 FYNNEI. The CDR3 sequence: CASSVGQVGTGELFF. CDR3 nucleotide sequence: TGTGCCAGCAGTGTGGGCCAGGTCGGAACCGGGGAGCTGTTTTTT.

This clonotype was picked up many times. The chain employs TRBV11-3 and TRBJ1-1; D remains unclear. The CDR3 extends over 13 amino acids. Germline loops: CDR1 SGHNT, CDR2 YENEEA. V shed 3 bases and J shed 0 bases, with 5 bases lying between them. CDR3 sequence: CASSFNMNTEAFF. CDR3 DNA: TGTGCCAGCAGCTTTAATATGAACACTGAAGCTTTCTTT.

This clonotype was detected many times. CDR3 DNA sequence: TGTGCCAGCAGTGAGGGGGCGACGATGGACACTGAAGCTTTCTTT. It is translated as CASSEGATMDTEAFF. This sequence joins TRBV6-1 and TRBJ1-1, with D perhaps matching TRBD1 (6 bases). The CDR3 runs 15 residues. CDR1 and CDR2 from the germline V gene are MNHNS and SASEGT. The ends were cut back, 3 bases at V and 3 bases at J, with 14 bases in the middle.

This clonotype was seen many times. The CDR3 here is CSARVAKEISYEQYF. CDR3 nucleotide sequence: TGCAGTGCTAGAGTGGCAAAGGAAATCTCCTACGAGCAGTACTTC. This chain connects TRBV20-1 to TRBJ2-7; D is unresolved. The V gene's germline CDR1 is DFQATT and CDR2 SNEGSKA (reference sequence). Deletions cut 1 base from V and 0 bases from J, with 13 bases between. The CDR3 contains 15 residues.

This clonotype was seen many times. The rearrangement links TRBV28 to TRBJ2-1; 14 bases map to TRBD2. The length of the CDR3 is 16 residues. The germline V gene encodes CDR1 MDHEN and CDR2 SYDVKM. V trimming: 5 bases; J trimming: 10 bases; junction bases outside the gene matches: 10. CDR3 coding DNA: TGTGCCAGCAGTCTGACTATCGGACTAGCGGGAGGAGAGCAGTTCTTC. This codes for CASSLTIGLAGGEQFF.

This clonotype has ten or more counts. V and J are TRBV29-1 and TRBJ1-1; weak D call: TRBD1 (6 bases). The germline CDR1 and CDR2 sequences are SQVTM and ANQGSEA. The ends were cut back, 5 bases at V and 3 bases at J, with 13 bases in the middle. The CDR3 loop spans 13 amino acids. This CDR3 reads CSVSRGGDTEAFF. In DNA form, the CDR3 reads TGCAGCGTTTCCAGGGGAGGGGACACTGAAGCTTTCTTT.

This clonotype came up many times. This rearrangement joins TRBV12-3 or TRBV12-4 to TRBJ1-1, with unresolved D. V was trimmed by 6 bases and J by 1 base, leaving 9 bases between them. The CDR3 has 13 residues. The CDR3 here is CASRPSKNTEAFF. DNA of the CDR3: TGTGCCAGCAGGCCCTCAAAGAACACTGAAGCTTTCTTT.

The chain uses TRBV28 and TRBJ1-2; 12 bases are shared with TRBD1. There are 14 residues in the CDR3. The V gene's germline CDR1 is MDHEN and CDR2 SYDVKM. Unmatched junction bases numbered 3, after V lost 4 bases and J lost 6 bases. The CDR3 DNA reads as TGTGCCAGCAGTTCGGGACAGGGGGCGGATGGCTACACCTTC. Amino acids: CASSSGQGADGYTF.

This sequence joins TRBV7-9 and TRBJ2-7; D unresolved. This CDR3 spans 12 amino acids. Germline values: CDR1 SEHNR, CDR2 FQNEAQ (reference sequence). Trimming took 5 bases from V and 4 from J, leaving 9 bases between them. CDR3 sequence: CASSRRIYEQYF. The CDR3 region has the DNA TGTGCCAGCAGCCGCCGTATTTACGAGCAGTACTTC.

As to this clonotype: It may be a read error: a sequence one base away is much more abundant. The chain carries TRBV3-1 and TRBJ2-3; 14 bases map to TRBD2. Germline lookup yields CDR1 LGHDT and CDR2 YNNKEL (reference sequence). Trimming removed 7 bases from V and 2 bases from J; junction bases left unmatched: 11. The CDR3 has 18 amino acids. CDR3 region: CASTLKGLAGALTDTQYF. The CDR3 bases are TGTGCCAGCACCCTGAAGGGACTAGCGGGAGCCCTCACAGATACGCAGTATTTT.

This clonotype was found a few times. A much larger clone is a single base away; this may be a read error. The chain employs TRBV28 and TRBJ1-1; possible D gene TRBD1, 6 bases. Germline lookup yields CDR1 MDHEN and CDR2 SYDVKM. CDR3 size: 13 residues. Trimming took 10 bases from V and 2 from J, leaving 14 bases between them. In DNA form, the CDR3 reads TGTGCCAACAGACCAGGGGCCAACACTGAAGCTTTCTTT. Translated: CANRPGANTEAFF.

This clonotype was counted ten times or more. V and J are TRBV20-1 and TRBJ2-1; D could derive from TRBD1 or TRBD2 (6 bases each). Germline CDR1 is DFQATT and CDR2 is SNEGSKA (reference sequence). The V end lost 0 bases, the J end lost 7 bases, and 13 bases lay between the germline ends. CDR3 length equals 14 residues. CDR3 sequence (DNA): TGCAGTGCTAGAGATAAGGACAGCGGGAATGAGCAGTTCTTC. Translation: CSARDKDSGNEQFF.

This clonotype has only a few counts. CDR3 DNA: TGTGCCAGCACGCAGTACACAGGGGAAGGCGGGGAGCTGTTTTTT. Its protein product is CASTQYTGEGGELFF. The V and J genes are TRBV7-8 and TRBJ2-2; 7 bases are a match to TRBD1. The CDR3 length is 15 residues. The germline V gene has CDR1 SGHVS and CDR2 FQNEAQ. Losses at the gene ends were 7 bases for V and 7 bases for J; bases not matched to a gene: 12.